This TCR beta chain stems from a study of T-cell reconstitution after alpha-beta-depleted transplantation in children. Broader study findings: Reported findings indicate that, about two months after transplant, alpha-beta T cells came from several hundred expanded clones, which were derived from non-depleted graft cells. Hyperexpanded clones declined; after one year, newly produced T cells mostly supplied diversity. After transplant, high TCRbeta diversity at day 60 in some patients arose from surviving recipient T cells and thymic progenitors.

This clonotype was seen repeatedly, ten times or more. The antigen is undetermined. Unique molecular identifiers tagged the TCRbeta library. MiXCR was run by TCRdb on the PCR reads, yielding one entry per CDR3 protein. Altogether fewer than 250,000 distinct CDR3 sequences are present, approximately 15% being singletons, with the ten largest covering around 44%. V lost 5 bases, J lost 1 base, and 6 bases stayed unmatched. This CDR3 spans 15 amino acids. Sequencing used PBMCs, mostly from graft donor cells, obtained 360 days after TCRalphabeta/CD19-depleted stem cell transplant. This chain links TRBV12-3 or TRBV12-4 with TRBJ2-5; 8 nucleotides line up with TRBD2. The clonotype originates from a male patient aged 2 to 9 who had a stem cell transplant for acute lymphoblastic leukemia, so the T cells may come from the graft donor. The chain's CDR3 is CASSAGGTSQETQYF. For the CDR3, the DNA is TGTGCCAGCAGTGCGGGGGGCACTTCCCAAGAGACCCAGTACTTC.